Each of the 29 T cell receptor beta chains below was sequenced from the same sample in a study of T-cell reconstitution after alpha-beta-depleted transplantation in children. Researchers prepared the TCRbeta library using unique molecular identifiers, the study reports. TCRdb re-analysed the PCR reads in MiXCR, keeping a single row per CDR3 protein. Of a few hundred thousand distinct CDR3 sequences listed, about 17% were seen once; the top ten hold around 3.3%. The sample was PBMCs from the stem cell graft donor, taken from the stem cell graft. Receptors originate from a human donor who donated a stem cell graft to a child with acute lymphoblastic leukemia.

This chain joins TRBV10-1 and TRBJ2-2; D unclear. The V gene's germline CDR1 is WNHNN and CDR2 SYGVQD (reference sequence). V lost 2 bases and J 7 bases, leaving 11 bases between the germline ends. The CDR3 extends over 14 amino acids. The chain's CDR3 is CASSERVLNGELFF. The CDR3 coding sequence is TGCGCCAGCAGTGAGAGGGTGCTGAACGGGGAGCTGTTTTTT.

J is TRBJ2-5 and V is TRBV20-1; D gene ambiguous. The V gene's germline CDR1 is DFQATT and CDR2 SNEGSKA (reference sequence). The CDR3 runs 12 residues. Deletions cut 6 bases from V and 5 bases from J, with 13 bases between. CDR3 protein: CSATNEGETQYF. CDR3 bases: TGCAGTGCGACGAACGAAGGGGAGACCCAGTACTTC.

J is TRBJ1-2 and V is TRBV9, with unresolved D. CDR3 size: 13 residues. CDR1 and CDR2 (germline): SGDLS, YYNGEE. V was cut by 0 bases and J by 2 bases, with 5 bases left in between. This CDR3 reads CASSVDENYGYTF. CDR3 DNA: TGTGCCAGCAGCGTAGATGAAAACTATGGCTACACCTTC.

This chain connects TRBV6-5 to TRBJ1-1; D remains ambiguous. The CDR3 runs 14 residues. CDR1 MNHEY and CDR2 SVGAGI come from the germline V gene. V was cut by 0 bases and J by 1 base, with 6 bases left in between. CDR3 coding DNA: TGTGCCAGCAGTTACTCGCCGGGGAACACTGAAGCTTTCTTT. It specifies CASSYSPGNTEAFF.

This clonotype was counted between two and nine times. The CDR3, as DNA: TGTGCCAGCAGTTACCGGTATGTGAATGAGCAGTTCTTC. This translates into CASSYRYVNEQFF. The gene calls are TRBV6-5 and TRBJ2-1, with D unclear. Germline-derived CDR1 and CDR2 are MNHEY and SVGAGI. The CDR3 runs to 13 residues. V was clipped by 2 bases and J by 7 bases, with 9 bases between them.

This clonotype has just a few counts. This chain connects TRBV9 to TRBJ2-1; 10 nucleotides match TRBD2. The CDR3 runs to 18 residues. Unmatched junction bases numbered 18, after V lost 4 bases and J lost 8 bases. Germline CDR1 SGDLS, CDR2 YYNGEE. The CDR3: CASSPYFLAGAGGYEQFF. As DNA, the CDR3 is TGTGCCAGCAGCCCTTACTTTCTAGCGGGAGCGGGAGGGTATGAGCAGTTCTTC.

The V gene is TRBV5-1, the J gene TRBJ2-7, with 8 bases identical to TRBD1. The CDR3 spans 14 residues. J was trimmed by 3 bases and V by 4 bases; bases with no gene match: 6. Per germline, CDR1 SGHRS and CDR2 YFSETQ. CDR3 residues: CASSMGQVVYEQYF. The CDR3 coding sequence is TGCGCCAGCAGCATGGGACAGGTCGTCTACGAGCAGTACTTC.

This clonotype has just a few counts. This sequence joins TRBV3-1 and TRBJ2-1, with TRBD2 identical over 12 bases. Germline values: CDR1 LGHDT, CDR2 YNNKEL (reference sequence). V was clipped by 7 bases and J by 7 bases; unmatched bases: 11. The CDR3 spans 16 residues. The CDR3 sequence: CASTHRRLAGANEQFF. The CDR3 DNA is TGTGCCAGCACTCATCGTCGACTAGCGGGAGCTAATGAGCAGTTCTTC.

The chain combines TRBV5-8 with TRBJ1-1, with 10 bases identical to TRBD1. CDR3 length equals 13 residues. Trimming at V came to 3 bases and at J to 7 bases, leaving 3 bases not matched to a gene. Germline V lookup: CDR1 SGHTS, CDR2 YDEGEE. The CDR3 DNA reads as TGTGCCAGCAGCTCGGGACAGGGGATTGAAGCTTTCTTT. The encoded protein is CASSSGQGIEAFF. Together with reference TRBV5-8 and TRBJ1-1, the CDR3 gives the full variable domain: EAGVTQSPTHLIKTRGQQATLRCSPISGHTSVYWYQQALGLGLQFLLWYDEGEERNRGNFPPRFSGRQFPNYSSELNVNALELEDSALYLCASSSGQGIEAFFGQGTRLTVV.

In this sample, this clonotype turned up a few times. The chain has TRBV27 and TRBJ2-4; TRBD2 matches at 7 bases. The germline CDR1 and CDR2 sequences are MNHEY and SMNVEV (reference sequence). The V segment lost 4 bases and the J segment 2 bases; nucleotides outside the gene matches: 5. The CDR3 spans 15 residues. DNA for the CDR3: TGTGCCAGCAGTTCACCGGGGGGATCCAAAAACATTCAGTACTTC. The encoded protein is CASSSPGGSKNIQYF.

This clonotype has a handful of counts. The chain uses TRBV25-1 and TRBJ1-1; 7 bases are shared with TRBD1. CDR1 MGHDK and CDR2 SYGVNS come from the germline V gene. Trimming at V came to 9 bases and at J to 3 bases, leaving 7 bases not matched to a gene. The CDR3 has 13 residues. The CDR3 DNA follows: TGTGCCAGTACAGGGGCCTCCTACACTGAAGCTTTCTTT. It yields the protein CASTGASYTEAFF.

The chain employs TRBV5-1 and TRBJ2-2, with 10 bases lining up with TRBD2. Germline CDR1 reads SGHRS; CDR2 reads YFSETQ. Germline trimming cut 5 bases from V and 0 bases from J; bases unmatched to any gene: 7. This CDR3 is built from 17 residues. CDR3 DNA sequence: TGCGCCAGCAGAGGGCTAGCGGGAGCTACGAACACCGGGGAGCTGTTTTTT. Amino acids: CASRGLAGATNTGELFF. The variable domain in full, completed from reference TRBV5-1 and TRBJ2-2, reads KAGVTQTPRYLIKTRGQQVTLSCSPISGHRSVSWYQQTPGQGLQFLFEYFSETQRNKGNFPGRFSGRQFSNSRSEMNVSTLELGDSALYLCASRGLAGATNTGELFFGEGSRLTVL.

In this sample, this clonotype turned up many times. V usage is TRBV9 and J usage is TRBJ2-7; 8 bases line up with TRBD2. Per the germline V gene, CDR1 is SGDLS and CDR2 is YYNGEE. The CDR3 is made up of 15 amino acids. V dropped 2 bases and J dropped 3; count of bases not matched to a gene: 7. CDR3 protein: CASSVGLAGLYEQYF. Written as DNA, the CDR3 is TGTGCCAGCAGCGTGGGGCTAGCGGGCCTCTACGAGCAGTACTTC.

The rearrangement uses TRBV5-6 and TRBJ1-4; D ambiguous. The CDR3 has 14 residues. The germline V gene encodes CDR1 SGHDT and CDR2 YYEEEE. Trimming pared 4 bases from V and 4 bases from J, leaving 11 bases between. The DNA for the CDR3 is TGTGCCAGCAGCCCCGGACTCGATAATGAAAAACTGTTTTTT. Translated: CASSPGLDNEKLFF.

This clonotype was detected a few times. The chain carries TRBV29-1 and TRBJ2-2; 8 bases match TRBD2. Unmatched junction bases numbered 9, after V lost 6 bases and J lost 3 bases. This CDR3 region has 15 residues. Germline CDR1 and CDR2: SQVTM and ANQGSEA. DNA for the CDR3: TGCAGCGTGTTACCAGCGGGGGATTACACCGGGGAGCTGTTTTTT. Its translation is CSVLPAGDYTGELFF.

This clonotype has a handful of counts. The DNA for the CDR3 is TGCAGCGTTGTAGCGAGCGGGAGGGCCAAAGATACGCAGTATTTT. This sequence encodes CSVVASGRAKDTQYF. V gene TRBV29-1 combines with J gene TRBJ2-3, with 10 positions matching TRBD2. This CDR3 is built from 15 residues. V was pared by 4 bases and J by 5 bases, with 9 bases of the junction left unmatched. Per the germline V gene, CDR1 is SQVTM and CDR2 is ANQGSEA.

Many counts were recorded for this clonotype. J is TRBJ2-1 and V is TRBV10-1; perhaps TRBD2 as D (5 bases). Between the trimmed V and J ends, which lost 3 bases and 7 bases, there was a span of 13 bases. CDR1 is WNHNN, CDR2 SYGVQD, per germline (reference sequence). The CDR3 has 14 residues. The CDR3 coding sequence is TGCGCCAGCAGTGATTATTCAGGACTGAATGAGCAGTTCTTC. Its protein is CASSDYSGLNEQFF.

The genes are TRBV7-8 and TRBJ2-1; D unclear. Germline V gene lookup returns CDR1 SGHVS and CDR2 FQNEAQ. V was shortened by 5 bases and J by 1 base, with 12 bases between the two germline ends. The CDR3 extends over 15 amino acids. CDR3 coding DNA: TGTGCCAGCAGCCCCCGTCGGGTGTCCTACAATGAGCAGTTCTTC. Translation gives CASSPRRVSYNEQFF.

The genes are TRBV4-2 and TRBJ2-7; D gene ambiguous. Trimming pared 1 base from V and 4 bases from J, leaving 17 bases between. Germline CDR1 is LGHNA and CDR2 is YNFKEQ. This CDR3 is built from 16 residues. The CDR3 sequence is CASSQGFPNSYYEQYF. CDR3 sequence (DNA): TGTGCCAGCAGCCAAGGATTCCCGAATAGTTATTACGAGCAGTACTTC.

This clonotype was detected only once. The V and J genes are TRBV20-1 and TRBJ2-6; D is uncertain. Germline V CDR1 and CDR2: DFQATT, SNEGSKA (reference sequence). The CDR3 runs 15 residues. The germline V and J ends were trimmed by 3 bases and 2 bases, with 11 bases remaining between them. The CDR3 nucleotides are TGCAGTGCTAGGATGAGTGGGACTGGGGCCAACGTCCTGACTTTC. Translated: CSARMSGTGANVLTF.

The V and J genes are TRBV5-1 and TRBJ1-3; D remains ambiguous. The V gene's germline CDR1 is SGHRS and CDR2 YFSETQ. The CDR3 runs to 16 residues. V lost 4 bases and J lost 2, with 16 bases in between. The CDR3 DNA reads as TGCGCCAGCAGCCTGACGACTCGCTACCCTGGAAACACCATATATTTT. Encoded protein: CASSLTTRYPGNTIYF.

The rearrangement links TRBV5-1 to TRBJ2-5, with D possibly being TRBD2 (6 bases). V lost 4 bases and J 5 bases, leaving 18 bases between the germline ends. The CDR3 totals 15 residues. Germline CDR1 and CDR2: SGHRS and YFSETQ. The CDR3 is CASSTGTFIGETQYF. CDR3 nucleotide sequence: TGCGCCAGCAGCACGGGGACTTTCATAGGGGAGACCCAGTACTTC.

This clonotype was observed a handful of times. This sequence joins TRBV29-1 and TRBJ2-3; D is possibly TRBD1 (6 bases). CDR3 size: 15 residues. Germline-derived CDR1 and CDR2 are SQVTM and ANQGSEA. Trimming pared 8 bases from V and 6 bases from J, leaving 24 bases between. The CDR3 DNA follows: TGCAGCCCCGTGCGTATGGGCAGGGGCAGGGATACGCAGTATTTT. Protein: CSPVRMGRGRDTQYF.

The table lists this clonotype with a few counts. The chain employs TRBV10-2 and TRBJ2-1; 11 nucleotides line up with TRBD2. Germline CDR1 WSHSY, CDR2 SAAADI. Trimming cost V 7 bases and J 6 bases; bases outside gene matches: 5. The CDR3 contains 14 residues. The CDR3 nucleotides read TGCGCCAGCAAATTAGCGGGAGGGGCCAATGAGCAGTTCTTC. As protein: CASKLAGGANEQFF.

This clonotype turned up a few times. The V call is TRBV25-1, the J call TRBJ1-4, with no clear D. This CDR3 is 15 amino acids long. The germline V and J ends were trimmed by 3 bases and 8 bases, with 16 bases remaining between them. CDR1 is MGHDK, CDR2 SYGVNS, per germline. The CDR3 DNA reads as TGTGCCAGCAGTGATGGGAGGACCCTGGAGGAAAAACTGTTTTTT. It yields the protein CASSDGRTLEEKLFF. The complete variable domain, with remaining parts taken from reference TRBV25-1 and TRBJ1-4, reads EADIYQTPRYLVIGTGKKITLECSQTMGHDKMYWYQQDPGMELHLIHYSYGVNSTEKGDLSSESTVSRIRTEHFPLTLESARPSHTSQYLCASSDGRTLEEKLFFGSGTQLSVL.

The table lists this clonotype with a few counts. The chain carries TRBV12-3 or TRBV12-4 and TRBJ2-2, with D perhaps matching TRBD2 (5 bases). The CDR3 runs to 14 residues. Trimming shortened V by 8 bases and J by 3 bases, and 13 bases separated the two germline ends. The CDR3 region has the DNA TGTGCCAGCGTCGGGAAGAGGGACACCGGGGAGCTGTTTTTT. Its translation is CASVGKRDTGELFF.

The rearrangement joins TRBV20-1 to TRBJ2-7; D is possibly TRBD1 (6 bases). V dropped 3 bases and J dropped 6 bases, with 12 bases sitting between them. The CDR3 extends over 12 amino acids. Germline V gene lookup returns CDR1 DFQATT and CDR2 SNEGSKA (reference sequence). CDR3 DNA sequence: TGCAGTGCTAGTGGCAGGGGCCGCGAGCAGTACTTC. Translated: CSASGRGREQYF.

V is TRBV6-4 and J is TRBJ2-1; 10 bases match TRBD2. The germline gives CDR1 MRHNA, CDR2 SNTAGT. The CDR3 totals 18 residues. After removal of 0 bases from V and 5 bases from J, the junction contained 10 bases not matched to a gene. The CDR3 sequence: CASSDSILAGEGDNEQFF. The CDR3, as DNA: TGTGCCAGCAGTGACTCTATCCTAGCGGGAGAGGGGGACAATGAGCAGTTCTTC.

The chain's CDR3 is CASSLARQGIEQYF. For the CDR3, the DNA is TGCGCCAGCAGCTTGGCCCGACAGGGAATCGAGCAGTACTTC. The chain recombines TRBV5-1 with TRBJ2-7; 7 nucleotides match TRBD1. Trimming removed 0 bases from V and 6 bases from J; junction bases left unmatched: 6. CDR1 is SGHRS, CDR2 YFSETQ, per germline. This CDR3 has 14 residues.